This T cell receptor (beta chain) is drawn from a study of radiotherapy plus CTLA-4 blockade in lung cancer. About this clone itself: Antigen unknown.

Overall study results and limits: Once radiotherapy plus ipilimumab had been given, TCR clones derived from tumor expanded in blood.

Ipilimumab-mediated CTLA-4 blockade plus focal radiation was given to patients having chemo-refractory metastatic non-small-cell lung cancer. The table came from immunoSEQ multiplex PCR; TCRdb's copy has only in-frame clones and leaves some out. The sample carries approximately 80,000 clones, under 80% recorded once. This CDR3 has 16 amino acids. The germline gives CDR1 SGHNT, CDR2 YYREEE (reference sequence). V was cut by 2 bases and J by 1 base, with 14 bases left in between. The sample was peripheral blood, taken from a patient treated with radiotherapy plus ipilimumab. V and J are TRBV5-4 and TRBJ2-3; D gene uncertain. The source is a human donor with non-small cell lung cancer whose response to radiotherapy plus ipilimumab could not be evaluated. Some clones in this sample may be carry-over from other donors' samples. CDR3 amino acids: CASSFYSLGGTDTQYF. The CDR3 DNA reads TGTGCCAGCAGCTTCTACTCCCTAGGCGGCACAGATACGCAGTATTTT.